These 22 T cell receptor beta chains were all obtained from the same sample, sequenced in a study of control samples from healthy donors and cancer patients. This table comes from immunoSEQ multiplex PCR, and its TCRdb copy is limited to in-frame clones, with some not included. The data contain about 100,000 clones, approximately 84% of them singletons. The sequencing input was blood. These TCRs come from a woman in her fifties or sixties in good health.

V gene TRBV5-8 combines with J gene TRBJ2-6; tentatively, D is TRBD1 (6 bases). CDR1 SGHTS and CDR2 YDEGEE come from the germline V gene. Trimming took 2 bases from V and 0 from J, leaving 15 bases between them. The CDR3 is 18 residues long. The CDR3 region is CASSFNMGQISGANVLTF. Written as DNA, the CDR3 is TGTGCCAGCAGCTTTAATATGGGACAAATCTCTGGGGCCAACGTCCTGACTTTC. Drawing the rest from reference TRBV5-8 and TRBJ2-6, the complete variable domain is EAGVTQSPTHLIKTRGQQATLRCSPISGHTSVYWYQQALGLGLQFLLWYDEGEERNRGNFPPRFSGRQFPNYSSELNVNALELEDSALYLCASSFNMGQISGANVLTFGAGSRLTVL.

The V gene is TRBV24-1, the J gene TRBJ2-2; 9 nucleotides align to TRBD2. V lost 9 bases and J lost 6; bases outside the gene matches: 10. CDR1 is KGHDR and CDR2 is SFDVKD in the germline V gene. The CDR3 has 15 amino acids. The CDR3 sequence: CATGGRRGRAGELFF. CDR3 nucleotides: TGTGCCACCGGGGGACGGCGCGGGAGGGCCGGGGAGCTGTTTTTT.

This clone was seen just once. V gene TRBV10-3 combines with J gene TRBJ2-7, with D tentatively TRBD2 (5 bases). This CDR3 contains 13 residues. The V gene's germline CDR1 is ENHRY and CDR2 SYGVKD. Trimming took 10 bases from V and 0 from J, leaving 13 bases between them. CDR3 DNA sequence: TGTGCCACGAGCGCGCTAGCCTCCTACGAGCAGTACGTC. It translates to CATSALASYEQYV.

The chain combines TRBV5-6 with TRBJ2-2; TRBD2 might be the D (5 bases). The CDR3 runs to 15 residues. V lost 5 bases and J 0 bases, leaving 11 bases between the germline ends. Germline V gene data show CDR1 as SGHDT and CDR2 as YYEEEE. The CDR3 DNA reads as TGTGCCAGCAGACGAGGGAGTCCGAACACCGGGGAGCTGTTTTTT. Protein sequence: CASRRGSPNTGELFF.

This clone was picked up one time. This rearrangement joins TRBV5-4 to TRBJ2-7; D uncertain. V was trimmed by 0 bases and J by 2 bases, leaving 0 bases between them. Germline V lookup: CDR1 SGHNT, CDR2 YYREEE (reference sequence). CDR3 length: 11 amino acids. In nucleotides, the CDR3 is TGTGCCAGCAGCTTGGCCTACGAGCAGTACTTC. It specifies CASSLAYEQYF. The full variable domain, its missing parts supplied by reference TRBV5-4 and TRBJ2-7, is ETGVTQSPTHLIKTRGQQVTLRCSSQSGHNTVSWYQQALGQGPQFIFQYYREEENGRGNFPPRFSGLQFPNYSSELNVNALELDDSALYLCASSLAYEQYFGPGTRLTVT.

The V call is TRBV3-1 (or the pseudogene TRBV3-2), the J call TRBJ1-2; the D is unclear. Deletions cut 0 bases from V and 4 bases from J, with 15 bases between. CDR1 and CDR2 (germline): LGHDT, YNNKEL (reference sequence). The CDR3 has 16 residues. The CDR3 DNA reads as TGTGCCAGCAGCCAAGAGGGGAGGGCGGCTCGCTATGGCTACACCTTC. As protein: CASSQEGRAARYGYTF.

The chain links TRBV30 to TRBJ2-1, with 11 bases that match TRBD1. Germline loops: CDR1 GTSNPN, CDR2 SVGIG (reference sequence). The CDR3 totals 18 residues. J gave up 6 bases and V 5 bases, and 18 bases lay outside the gene matches. CDR3 loop: CAWERTGGPLAGLNEQFF. Here the CDR3 DNA reads TGTGCCTGGGAAAGGACAGGGGGCCCACTAGCGGGCCTCAATGAGCAGTTCTTC.

The CDR3 loop is CASSPTPGTGGRETQYF. DNA for the CDR3: TGTGCCAGCTCACCTACGCCGGGGACAGGGGGACGAGAGACCCAGTACTTC. This chain joins TRBV18 and TRBJ2-5, with 11 positions matching TRBD1. This CDR3 region has 17 residues. The germline V gene has CDR1 KGHSH and CDR2 LQKENI. The V gene end was trimmed by 3 bases and the J gene end by 4 bases; junction bases not matched to a gene: 10.

The chain joins TRBV7-8 to TRBJ1-2, with D perhaps matching TRBD1 (5 bases). Germline CDR1 reads SGHVS; CDR2 reads FQNEAQ. The ends were cut back, 7 bases at V and 4 bases at J, with 13 bases in the middle. The CDR3 loop spans 13 amino acids. Written as DNA, the CDR3 is TGTGCCAGCACCTCCGGGGGGACCTATGGCTACACCTTC. Residues: CASTSGGTYGYTF.

This clone was detected only once. V is TRBV4-3 and J is TRBJ2-2, with D maybe TRBD2 (5 bases). This CDR3 contains 14 residues. V lost 3 bases, J lost 7 bases, and 12 bases lay in between. Germline CDR1 is LGHNA and CDR2 is YSLEER. CDR3 DNA: TGCGCCAGCAGCCAGGGGAGAGCGGTCGGGGAGCTGTTTTTT. This codes for CASSQGRAVGELFF.

The chain joins TRBV6-5 to TRBJ2-7; 9 bases map to TRBD2. The CDR3 consists of 15 residues. Germline V gives CDR1 MNHEY, CDR2 SVGAGI. The V and J ends lost 0 bases and 2 bases, in that order; junction bases with no gene match: 2. The CDR3 DNA reads as TGTGCCAGCAGTTACTCGCGGGGGGGCCCCTACGAGCAGTACTTC. Residues: CASSYSRGGPYEQYF.

This clone was observed once. This chain joins TRBV7-9 and TRBJ1-1; weak D call: TRBD1 (5 bases). Germline V gene lookup returns CDR1 SEHNR and CDR2 FQNEAQ (reference sequence). V was clipped by 5 bases and J by 0 bases, with 13 bases between them. CDR3 length: 15 residues. CDR3 DNA: TGTGCCAGCAGCATGCAGGGCGGAATGAACACTGAAGCTTTCTTT. Translation gives CASSMQGGMNTEAFF.

The V call is TRBV7-6, the J call TRBJ2-2; D uncertain. This CDR3 has 13 amino acids. Germline loops: CDR1 SGHVS, CDR2 FNYEAQ. Deletions cut 3 bases from V and 5 bases from J, with 7 bases between. CDR3 bases: TGTGCCAGCAGCTTGGCGAGGACCGGGGAGCTGTTTTTT. Its protein product is CASSLARTGELFF.

The sample holds a few counts of this clone. This chain joins TRBV11-2 and TRBJ1-6; D is unclear. CDR3 size: 15 residues. Germline V gives CDR1 SGHAT, CDR2 FQNNGV. Trimming removed 7 bases at V and 5 bases at J, with 15 bases between. The CDR3 DNA is TGTGCCAGCACCTCAGGAGGACGTAATAATTCACCCCTCCACTTT. It specifies CASTSGGRNNSPLHF.

This clone was detected only a few times. V is TRBV5-6 and J is TRBJ1-2, with D uncertain. The CDR3 is 11 amino acids. V lost 1 base and J 7 bases, leaving 5 bases between the germline ends. Germline CDR1 SGHDT, CDR2 YYEEEE. CDR3 sequence: CASSLLGGYTF. CDR3 nucleotide sequence: TGTGCCAGCAGCTTGCTCGGTGGCTACACCTTC.

The sample holds a few counts of this clone. V is TRBV30 and J is TRBJ1-5; the D is unclear. The CDR3 totals 13 residues. V dropped 0 bases and J dropped 9 bases, with 12 bases sitting between them. The V gene's germline CDR1 is GTSNPN and CDR2 SVGIG (reference sequence). The CDR3 reads CAWSVREQMPQHF. CDR3 DNA: TGTGCCTGGAGTGTACGAGAACAGATGCCCCAGCATTTT.

This chain joins TRBV4-3 and TRBJ2-1; 12 positions match TRBD2. V dropped 0 bases and J dropped 6; count of bases not matched to a gene: 6. This CDR3 contains 17 residues. Germline-derived CDR1 and CDR2 are LGHNA and YSLEER. CDR3 sequence (DNA): TGCGCCAGCAGCCAAGAATTAGGACTAGCGGGAAGCAATGAGCAGTTCTTC. Translated: CASSQELGLAGSNEQFF.

This clone was counted once. V and J are TRBV5-6 and TRBJ1-5, with D possibly matching TRBD1 (5 bases). CDR3 length: 14 amino acids. CDR1 SGHDT and CDR2 YYEEEE come from the germline V gene. The ends were cut back, 2 bases at V and 0 bases at J, with 6 bases in the middle. CDR3 amino acids: CASSFGHSNQPQHF. CDR3 nucleotide sequence: TGTGCCAGCAGCTTCGGACATAGCAATCAGCCCCAGCATTTT. Complete variable domain (other parts from reference TRBV5-6 and TRBJ1-5): DAGVTQSPTHLIKTRGQQVTLRCSPKSGHDTVSWYQQALGQGPQFIFQYYEEEERQRGNFPDRFSGHQFPNYSSELNVNALLLGDSALYLCASSFGHSNQPQHFGDGTRLSIL.

The genes are TRBV6-5 and TRBJ2-7; 7 bases align to TRBD2. Germline CDR1 is MNHEY and CDR2 is SVGAGI. The CDR3 spans 15 residues. J lost 5 bases, V lost 8 bases, and 15 bases had no gene match. CDR3 amino acids: CASRRGSGVGHEQYF. Here the CDR3 DNA reads TGTGCCAGCCGGCGAGGGAGCGGGGTCGGGCACGAGCAGTACTTC.

This chain uses TRBV24-1 with TRBJ2-2, with TRBD1 matching 7 bases. CDR1 and CDR2 from the germline V gene are KGHDR and SFDVKD. The CDR3 is 15 residues long. V was pared by 7 bases and J by 2 bases, with 6 bases of the junction left unmatched. The CDR3 DNA sequence: TGTGCCACCAGCGGCCGGGACAGCAACACCGGGGAGCTGTTTTTT. Its translation: CATSGRDSNTGELFF.

The chain couples TRBV15 to TRBJ2-2; 14 bases match TRBD2. The germline gives CDR1 LNHNV, CDR2 YYDKDF (reference sequence). V lost 2 bases, J lost 3 bases, and 8 bases stayed unmatched. This CDR3 region has 19 residues. The CDR3 nucleotides read TGTGCCACCAGCAGATCCGGGACTAGCGGGAGCGGGTACACCGGGGAGCTGTTTTTT. Translated: CATSRSGTSGSGYTGELFF.

The chain has TRBV10-1 and TRBJ2-1, with TRBD2 matching 7 bases. The CDR3 is made up of 15 amino acids. V trimming: 1 base; J trimming: 5 bases; junction bases outside the gene matches: 5. Germline assignment: CDR1 WNHNN and CDR2 SYGVQD (reference sequence). CDR3 sequence (DNA): TGCGCCAGCAGTGAGTGGGGGGGACCCAACAATGAGCAGTTCTTC. This encodes CASSEWGGPNNEQFF.